Listed here is a single TCR beta chain. This entry is derived from a study of response to subunit inactivated influenza vaccine. Each CDR3 protein is one row after TCRdb ran MiXCR on the RT-PCR reads. Among more than 450,000 distinct CDR3 sequences listed, roughly 12% were seen once. Per germline, CDR1 MNHEY and CDR2 SVGEGT. The CDR3 is 14 amino acids. V shed 6 bases and J shed 8 bases, with 17 bases lying between them. The data were also submitted as part of a second study, on T cells expressing NK-cell markers. According to that study: It was by 5'RACE template switching with UMIs that TCR beta cDNA was made. Seropositivity for HCMV was found in most of the eight sequenced donors, with one seronegative. The dominant NKG2C+ clonotypes represented roughly 1.0-7.5% of CD8+ T cells in several donors.

The chain links TRBV6-2 or TRBV6-3 to TRBJ2-1; TRBD1 or TRBD2 may be the D gene (5 bases each). This TCR was sampled from a man aged 50 to 60 who received an inactivated influenza vaccine. The material was PBMCs from blood, obtained on the day of vaccination. This CDR3 reads CASSHPGGRDEQFF. CDR3 bases: TGTGCCAGCAGCCACCCTGGGGGTCGCGATGAGCAGTTCTTC.